This TCR beta chain is from a study of CD8+ T cells in alopecia areata (dated by TCRdb to 2016 to 2018). With regard to the full study: Skin from C3H/HeJ donors with spontaneous alopecia (about 6-12 months old) was grafted onto female C3H/HeJ recipients aged about 7-11 weeks. High-throughput TCRbeta sequencing was used to examine T cell clonal expansion in alopecia areata in both the C3H/HeJ mouse model and human patients. Scalp tissue and sorted CD4+ and CD8+ peripheral blood T cells from patchy and totalis/universalis alopecia areata patients and from healthy controls were covered by human TCRbeta sequencing. Scalp clonality was compared among normal scalp (n=4), patchy alopecia areata scalp (n=8), and alopecia totalis/universalis scalp (n=8). RNA was extracted with the PAXgene miRNA kit for fixed scalp, the miRNeasy kit for PBMCs, and the RNeasy kit for mouse skin. TCRbeta CDR3 regions were amplified by immunoSEQ multiplex PCR with 35 Vbeta forward and 13 Jbeta reverse primers. Results and caveats for the whole study, not just this receptor: Shared TCR sequences between patients were less evident than in mice, which may be partly attributable to HLA diversity in the patient population. Resident alphabeta T cells in normal human skin are also sequenced, complicating scalp TCR repertoire analysis, unlike mouse skin dominated by gammadelta T cells. Compared with normal scalp, lesional scalp had higher clonality and more expanded CD8+ clones, particularly in alopecia totalis/universalis, a pattern that suggests antigenic drive.

This specimen's time point label, interpreted: mouse skin 3 weeks after grafting. To track clonal expansion, skin biopsies were taken from mouse graft recipients at the time of grafting and again 3 and 6 weeks after grafting. Libraries were built with the immunoSEQ multiplex PCR assay. To provide template for TCR sequencing, every sample had RNA extracted and reverse transcribed into cDNA. First-strand cDNA was synthesized using SuperScript III with a 2:1 mix of oligo-dT and random hexamers. A synthetic immune receptor repertoire was used to gauge amplification bias, and whatever bias remained was removed computationally. Libraries were sequenced on Illumina HiSeq using 60 bp reads that covered the CDR3 and were read from J toward V. In the authors' own workflow: Raw reads were preprocessed for error removal, and CDR3 was defined according to IMGT conventions as running from the conserved cysteine to phenylalanine. To get clonality, Shannon entropy was normalized by log2 of the number of productive unique TCRs and the result was subtracted from 1. Whether each scalp clone was CD4 or CD8 was inferred by checking scalp TCRbeta sequences against the CD4 and CD8 repertoires from sorted blood. As stored in TCRdb, this immuneACCESS dataset retains in-frame rearrangements with V and J assigned. A fraction of the clones does not appear; measured against another copy, unresolved V genes explain less than half of the discrepancy, and the remainder lacks a known reason. V and J calls and clone size are given by that table; D and trimming were obtained from the DNA. There are more than 2,000 clones in this sample, and none of them is a singleton. The ten biggest clones cover more than 9.5% of the sample.

Judged by its sample share, this clone qualifies as medium-sized (0.01 to 0.1%). Its cognate antigen has yet to be identified. The species here is mouse, which means the gene names and germline sequences are mouse ones. The TCR sequence derives from a C3H/HeJ mouse with alopecia areata. Mice from this strain have the MHC haplotype H2-k. The sequencing here drew on skin, taken at week 3.

The CDR3 here reads CAWSSGLGGRLAETLYF. The CDR3 bases that were read are TGTGCCTGGAGTTCGGGACTGGGGGGGCGCCTGGCAGAA. Here the chain combines TRBV31 and TRBJ2-3, with 14 bases matching TRBD2. With the read ending 4 residues before the CDR3 end, the germline J gene is used to fill in that end. Trimming removed 2 bases from V and 3 bases from J; the gene matches leave 7 bases unexplained. The germline V gene provides CDR1 GKSSPN and CDR2 SITVG. Inclusive of the bounding cysteine and phenylalanine, the CDR3 is 17 residues long. The DNA has 39 bases, all within the CDR3, and is read from base 1.